The 23 T cell receptor beta chains listed next were all sequenced from one sample in a study of CD8 T cells in Susac syndrome. RNA was extracted with the RNeasy kit, and a quantity of roughly 0.5 to 1 ug was reverse transcribed using random hexamers. One entry per CDR3 protein results from TCRdb running MiXCR on the immunoSEQ multiplex PCR reads. Altogether some 300,000 distinct CDR3 sequences are present, roughly 90% being singletons, with the ten largest covering roughly 0.2%. Sequencing was carried out using CD8+ T cells from PBMCs. These receptors originate from a human donor with multiple sclerosis.

The chain joins TRBV4-1 to TRBJ1-2; D uncertain. Trimming removed 3 bases from V and 0 bases from J, with 5 bases in between. Germline CDR1 MGHRA, CDR2 YSYEKL. The CDR3 totals 13 residues. The CDR3 region is CASSHPANYGYTF. The CDR3 nucleotides read TGCGCCAGCAGCCACCCAGCTAACTATGGCTACACCTTC.

The gene calls are TRBV2 and TRBJ2-5, with D perhaps TRBD1 (6 bases). The CDR3 consists of 14 residues. Trimming cost V 8 bases and J 1 base, with 14 bases left between them. Germline values: CDR1 SNHLY, CDR2 FYNNEI. The DNA for the CDR3 is TGTGCCAGCTCCTCAGGGGCATTCCAAGAGACCCAGTACTTC. It codes for CASSSGAFQETQYF.

The chain has TRBV12-3 or TRBV12-4 and TRBJ1-6; possibly TRBD1 for D (6 bases). The CDR3 spans 15 residues. V was clipped by 6 bases and J by 8 bases, with 17 bases between them. The DNA of the CDR3 is TGTGCCAGCAGAGGAGTCGGGACACCTGATTCACCCCTCCACTTT. It translates to CASRGVGTPDSPLHF.

The rearrangement uses TRBV10-3 and TRBJ2-7, with 9 nucleotides matching TRBD1. Germline values: CDR1 ENHRY, CDR2 SYGVKD. Germline trimming cut 3 bases from V and 5 bases from J; bases unmatched to any gene: 5. CDR3 length: 14 amino acids. The DNA for the CDR3 is TGTGCCATCAGTGACCGGGACAGGGAAAACGAGCAGTACTTC. It is translated as CAISDRDRENEQYF.

The chain recombines TRBV12-3 or TRBV12-4 with TRBJ2-5, with D possibly being TRBD1 or TRBD2 (5 bases each). V was clipped by 3 bases and J by 5 bases, with 10 bases between them. This CDR3 is built from 13 residues. The chain's CDR3 is CASSFWGLETQYF. The CDR3, as DNA: TGTGCCAGCAGTTTTTGGGGGTTGGAGACCCAGTACTTC.

The rearrangement joins TRBV7-2 to TRBJ2-3, with 8 nucleotides matching TRBD2. Germline assignment: CDR1 SGHTA and CDR2 FQGNSA. This CDR3 is built from 15 residues. Unmatched junction bases numbered 5, after V lost 2 bases and J lost 4 bases. This CDR3 is CASSLLGGASDTQYF. In DNA form, the CDR3 reads TGTGCCAGCAGCTTACTCGGGGGGGCCTCAGATACGCAGTATTTT.

The rearrangement uses TRBV29-1 and TRBJ2-2; D remains unclear. Germline CDR1 reads SQVTM; CDR2 reads ANQGSEA. The length of the CDR3 is 11 residues. With 8 bases removed from V and 7 bases from J, the gap between germline ends came to 11 bases. CDR3 DNA: TGCAGCCTTAGTTTGGACGGGGAGCTGTTTTTT. Its translation is CSLSLDGELFF.

This clonotype appeared a single time. The V and J genes are TRBV5-4 and TRBJ1-5, with D possibly TRBD1 on 6 matching bases. Trimming removed 2 bases at V and 7 bases at J, with 13 bases between. This CDR3 comprises 14 residues. CDR1 and CDR2 (germline): SGHNT, YYREEE (reference sequence). CDR3 nucleotide sequence: TGTGCCAGCAGCTTCGGGGGAGGGGGACAGCCCCAGCATTTT. It translates to CASSFGGGGQPQHF.

The chain has TRBV2 and TRBJ2-7; TRBD1 matches at 10 bases. Germline values: CDR1 SNHLY, CDR2 FYNNEI. The CDR3 loop spans 13 amino acids. The V segment lost 10 bases and the J segment 6 bases; nucleotides outside the gene matches: 9. The CDR3 region has the DNA TGTGCCACGATTCGACAGGGGGCGGTCGAGCAGTACTTC. Its protein is CATIRQGAVEQYF.

This clonotype was observed a few times. V and J are TRBV6-1 and TRBJ2-7; a possible D gene is TRBD1 (6 bases). This CDR3 is 14 amino acids long. Trimming stripped 6 bases from V and 6 bases from J, with 18 bases between. Germline V gene lookup returns CDR1 MNHNS and CDR2 SASEGT. CDR3 sequence: CASSPLGGHAEQYF. DNA of the CDR3: TGTGCCAGCAGCCCGCTAGGGGGACACGCCGAGCAGTACTTC.

The chain is built from TRBV2 and TRBJ1-3, with D perhaps matching TRBD1 (5 bases). The CDR3 is 16 residues long. The germline V and J ends were trimmed by 3 bases and 4 bases, with 16 bases remaining between them. From germline, CDR1 is SNHLY and CDR2 FYNNEI. The CDR3 here is CASSEGLEGTGNTIYF. In DNA form, the CDR3 reads TGTGCCAGCAGTGAGGGATTGGAGGGGACGGGAAACACCATATATTTT.

The V and J genes are TRBV27 and TRBJ1-2; unclear D gene. The V end lost 5 bases, the J end lost 3 bases, and 13 bases lay between the germline ends. Germline V gene sequence: CDR1 MNHEY, CDR2 SMNVEV (reference sequence). The CDR3 runs 14 residues. CDR3 sequence (DNA): TGTGCCAGCAGTCCCACCAGTGCTCACTATGGCTACACCTTC. Translation: CASSPTSAHYGYTF.

The table lists this clonotype with a few counts. The CDR3 nucleotides read TGCAGCGCACGGCAGTTGGGCTCCTACAATGAGCAGTTCTTC. It encodes CSARQLGSYNEQFF. V and J are TRBV20-1 and TRBJ2-1; no reliable D call. There are 14 residues in the CDR3. Looked up from germline, CDR1 is DFQATT and CDR2 is SNEGSKA (reference sequence).

J is TRBJ2-3 and V is TRBV15; a possible D gene is TRBD2 (5 bases). The CDR3 totals 12 residues. The germline V and J ends were trimmed by 2 bases and 6 bases, with 6 bases remaining between them. Germline V gene sequence: CDR1 LNHNV, CDR2 YYDKDF (reference sequence). The CDR3 sequence is CATSRTGDTQYF. The CDR3, as DNA: TGTGCCACCAGCAGAACGGGGGATACGCAGTATTTT.

The chain combines TRBV28 with TRBJ2-5; 9 bases are a match to TRBD1. Germline lookup yields CDR1 MDHEN and CDR2 SYDVKM. V shed 2 bases and J 0 bases; nucleotides not matched to a gene: 4. This CDR3 spans 16 amino acids. In DNA, the CDR3 is TGTGCCAGCAGTTTAGGGGACAGGGATTACCAAGAGACCCAGTACTTC. Translating it yields CASSLGDRDYQETQYF.

This clonotype has just one count. The chain joins TRBV7-8 to TRBJ2-1, with TRBD1 as a possible D gene (5 bases). Germline lookup yields CDR1 SGHVS and CDR2 FQNEAQ. V lost 3 bases to trimming and J lost 2 bases, with 14 bases between them. The CDR3 runs 16 residues. CDR3 loop: CASSLLSGNTYNEQFF. CDR3 coding DNA: TGTGCCAGCAGCTTGCTATCAGGGAACACCTACAATGAGCAGTTCTTC.

This chain uses TRBV5-6 with TRBJ2-1; 9 bases agree with TRBD1. The CDR3 sequence is 13 residues long. Germline V gene data show CDR1 as SGHDT and CDR2 as YYEEEE. Losses at the gene ends were 1 base for V and 12 bases for J; bases not matched to a gene: 5. The CDR3 reads CASSLPGTGWQFF. Here the CDR3 DNA reads TGTGCCAGCAGCTTGCCAGGGACAGGGTGGCAGTTCTTC.

The chain recombines TRBV14 with TRBJ2-7; D tentatively fits TRBD1 or TRBD2 (6 bases each). Trimming took off 4 bases at V and 2 bases at J, with 18 bases between the two ends. The CDR3 consists of 16 residues. Germline V lookup: CDR1 SGHDN, CDR2 FVKESK. The chain's CDR3 is CASSRTGSGAPYEQYF. The CDR3 bases are TGTGCCAGCAGCCGGACGGGTTCGGGGGCTCCCTACGAGCAGTACTTC.

This sequence joins TRBV28 and TRBJ2-2, with 7 bases that match TRBD1. J was trimmed by 0 bases and V by 0 bases; bases with no gene match: 19. This CDR3 has 22 residues. Per the germline V gene, CDR1 is MDHEN and CDR2 is SYDVKM. This CDR3 is CASSLWRRMGQIGTSNTGELFF. Written as DNA, the CDR3 is TGTGCCAGCAGTTTATGGAGGAGGATGGGACAGATAGGGACCTCGAACACCGGGGAGCTGTTTTTT.

The chain uses TRBV29-1 and TRBJ2-7; D remains ambiguous. CDR1 SQVTM and CDR2 ANQGSEA come from the germline V gene. V was clipped by 4 bases and J by 5 bases, with 15 bases between them. The CDR3 sequence is 13 residues long. CDR3 region: CSVAVFTSHEQYF. The DNA of the CDR3 is TGCAGCGTTGCAGTGTTCACTTCTCACGAGCAGTACTTC.

The V gene is TRBV20-1, the J gene TRBJ2-1, with 9 bases that match TRBD2. Germline CDR1 and CDR2: DFQATT and SNEGSKA (reference sequence). The CDR3 sequence is 17 residues long. The trim removed 5 bases at V and 0 bases at J, leaving 11 bases unmatched. The CDR3 sequence is CSAPRTSAQSSYNEQFF. DNA of the CDR3: TGCAGTGCTCCGCGGACTAGCGCCCAGAGCTCCTACAATGAGCAGTTCTTC.

The chain employs TRBV29-1 and TRBJ2-1; D might be TRBD1 (8 bases). Per germline, CDR1 SQVTM and CDR2 ANQGSEA. The ends were cut back, 6 bases at V and 5 bases at J, with 14 bases in the middle. The CDR3 runs 13 residues. The CDR3 here is CSVTGEGNNEQFF. The CDR3 DNA reads TGCAGCGTGACAGGGGAGGGGAACAATGAGCAGTTCTTC.

The chain recombines TRBV6-1 with TRBJ2-3; 7 nucleotides line up with TRBD2. Per the germline V gene, CDR1 is MNHNS and CDR2 is SASEGT. The length of the CDR3 is 15 residues. With 2 bases clipped from V and 1 base from J, the junction kept 3 bases outside the gene matches. CDR3 coding DNA: TGTGCCAGCAGTGAATGGGCGGGAGGCACAGATACGCAGTATTTT. This codes for CASSEWAGGTDTQYF.